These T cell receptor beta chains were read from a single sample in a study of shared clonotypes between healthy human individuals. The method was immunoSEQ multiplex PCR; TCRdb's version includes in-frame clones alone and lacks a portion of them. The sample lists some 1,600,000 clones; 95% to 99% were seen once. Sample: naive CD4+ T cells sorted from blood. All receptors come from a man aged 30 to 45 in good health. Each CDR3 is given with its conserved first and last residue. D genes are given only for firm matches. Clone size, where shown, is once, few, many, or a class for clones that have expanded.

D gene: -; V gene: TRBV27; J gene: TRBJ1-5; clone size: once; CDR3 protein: CASSLDSTYQPQHF; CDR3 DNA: TGTGCCAGCAGTTTGGACAGCACTTATCAGCCCCAGCATTTT
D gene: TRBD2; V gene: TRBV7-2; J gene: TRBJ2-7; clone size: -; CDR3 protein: CASSLEGTSGPREQYF; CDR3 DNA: TGTGCCAGCAGCTTAGAAGGGACTAGCGGGCCCCGGGAGCAGTACTTC
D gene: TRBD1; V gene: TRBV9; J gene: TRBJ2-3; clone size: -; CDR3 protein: CASSGGQGATDTQYF; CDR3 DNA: TGTGCCAGCAGCGGGGGACAGGGGGCCACAGATACGCAGTATTTT
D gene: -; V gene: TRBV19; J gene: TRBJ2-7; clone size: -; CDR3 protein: CASSFRDRSYEQYF; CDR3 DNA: TGTGCCAGTAGTTTCAGGGACCGCTCCTACGAGCAGTACTTC
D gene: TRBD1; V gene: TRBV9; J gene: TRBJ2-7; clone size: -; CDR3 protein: CASSVGTGDTYEQYF; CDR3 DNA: TGTGCCAGCAGCGTAGGGACAGGGGATACCTACGAGCAGTACTTC
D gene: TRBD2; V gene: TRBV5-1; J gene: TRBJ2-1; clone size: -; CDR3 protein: CASRSGTSGLNEQFF; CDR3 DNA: TGCGCCAGCAGGTCCGGGACTAGCGGGCTGAATGAGCAGTTCTTC
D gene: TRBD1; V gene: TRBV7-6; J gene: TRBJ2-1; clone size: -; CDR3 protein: CASSLFSGGGNEQFF; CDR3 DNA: TGTGCCAGCAGCTTATTTTCAGGGGGTGGGAATGAGCAGTTCTTC
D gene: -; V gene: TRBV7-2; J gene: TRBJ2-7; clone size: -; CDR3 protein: CASSLMVISYEQYF; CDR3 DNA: TGTGCCAGCAGCTTAATGGTGATCTCCTACGAGCAGTACTTC
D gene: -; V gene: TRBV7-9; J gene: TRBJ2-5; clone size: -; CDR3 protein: CASSLVRVQETQYF; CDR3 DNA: TGTGCCAGCAGCTTAGTCAGGGTTCAAGAGACCCAGTACTTC
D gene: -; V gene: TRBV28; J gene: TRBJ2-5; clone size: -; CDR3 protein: CASSLSRQETQYF; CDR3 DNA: TGTGCCAGCAGTTTATCTCGGCAAGAGACCCAGTACTTC
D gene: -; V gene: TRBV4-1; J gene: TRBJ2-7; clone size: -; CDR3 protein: CASSQDLRGPHGDEQYF; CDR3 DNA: TGCGCCAGCAGCCAAGATCTTCGAGGGCCCCACGGAGACGAGCAGTACTTC
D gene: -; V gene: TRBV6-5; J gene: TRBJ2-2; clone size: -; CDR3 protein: CASSHRPGELFF; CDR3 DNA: TGTGCCAGCAGTCACAGGCCCGGGGAGCTGTTTTTT
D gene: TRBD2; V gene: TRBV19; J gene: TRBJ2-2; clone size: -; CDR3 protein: CASSKREANTGELFF; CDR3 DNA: TGTGCCAGTAGTAAACGGGAGGCCAATACCGGGGAGCTGTTTTTT
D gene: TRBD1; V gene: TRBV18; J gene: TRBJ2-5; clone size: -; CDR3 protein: CASSPVPGQGSQETQYF; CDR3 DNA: TGTGCCAGCTCACCCGTCCCGGGACAGGGGTCCCAAGAGACCCAGTACTTC
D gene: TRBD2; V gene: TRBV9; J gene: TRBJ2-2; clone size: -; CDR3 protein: CASSGVGHTTSGLFF; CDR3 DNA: TGTGCCAGCAGCGGGGTGGGGCATACCACTAGCGGGCTGTTTTTT
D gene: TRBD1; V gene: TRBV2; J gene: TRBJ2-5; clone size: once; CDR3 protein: CASSEDRTGGGTQYF; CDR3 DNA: TGTGCCAGCAGTGAAGATAGGACAGGGGGTGGGACCCAGTACTTC
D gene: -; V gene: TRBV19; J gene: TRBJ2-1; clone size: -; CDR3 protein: CAPPRLVRGEQFF; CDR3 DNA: TGTGCGCCACCCCGGCTGGTACGTGGGGAGCAGTTCTTC
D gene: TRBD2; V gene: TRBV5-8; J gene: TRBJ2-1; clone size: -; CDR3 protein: CASSLEIASGSYNEQFF; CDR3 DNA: TGTGCCAGCAGCTTGGAGATTGCTAGCGGGAGCTACAATGAGCAGTTCTTC
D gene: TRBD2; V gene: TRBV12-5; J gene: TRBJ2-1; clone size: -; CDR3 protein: CASSSWGTSGTAGNEQFF; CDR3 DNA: TGTGCTAGTAGTTCCTGGGGGACTAGCGGGACTGCGGGGAATGAGCAGTTCTTC
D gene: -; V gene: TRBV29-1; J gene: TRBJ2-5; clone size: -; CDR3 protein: CSVEAGSETQYF; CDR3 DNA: TGCAGCGTTGAGGCAGGGTCGGAGACCCAGTACTTC
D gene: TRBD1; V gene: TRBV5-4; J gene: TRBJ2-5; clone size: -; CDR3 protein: CASSTSGTGIETQYF; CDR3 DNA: TGTGCCAGCAGCACCTCCGGGACAGGGATAGAGACCCAGTACTTC
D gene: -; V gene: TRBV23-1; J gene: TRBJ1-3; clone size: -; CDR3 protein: CASRTHKVSGNTIYF; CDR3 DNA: TGCGCCAGCAGGACACACAAAGTCTCTGGAAACACCATATATTTT
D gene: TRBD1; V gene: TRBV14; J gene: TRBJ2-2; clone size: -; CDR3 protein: CASSHHTGGIGELFF; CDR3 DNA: TGTGCCAGCAGCCATCATACAGGGGGCATCGGGGAGCTGTTTTTT
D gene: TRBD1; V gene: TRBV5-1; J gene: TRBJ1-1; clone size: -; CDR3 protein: CASTLTGETEAFF; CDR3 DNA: TGCGCCAGCACTCTGACAGGGGAGACTGAAGCTTTCTTT
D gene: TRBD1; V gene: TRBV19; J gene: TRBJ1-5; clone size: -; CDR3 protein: CASIQQGAGSNQPQHF; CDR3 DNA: TGTGCCAGTATTCAACAGGGGGCGGGTAGCAATCAGCCCCAGCATTTT
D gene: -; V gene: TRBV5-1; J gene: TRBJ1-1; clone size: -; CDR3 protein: CASSKDRTNTEAFF; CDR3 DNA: TGCGCCAGCAGCAAAGACAGGACGAACACTGAAGCTTTCTTT
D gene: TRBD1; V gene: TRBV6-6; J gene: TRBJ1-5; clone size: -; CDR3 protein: CASSYLRDRAAQPQHF; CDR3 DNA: TGTGCCAGCAGTTACCTCCGGGACAGGGCGGCTCAGCCCCAGCATTTT
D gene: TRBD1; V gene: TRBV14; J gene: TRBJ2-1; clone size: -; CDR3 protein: CASSAGQGLKYNEQFF; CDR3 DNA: TGTGCCAGCAGCGCGGGACAGGGCCTTAAATACAATGAGCAGTTCTTC
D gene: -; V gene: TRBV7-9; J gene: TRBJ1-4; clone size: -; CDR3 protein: CASSPRGTNEKLFF; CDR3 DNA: TGTGCCAGCAGTCCACGAGGGACTAATGAAAAACTGTTTTTT
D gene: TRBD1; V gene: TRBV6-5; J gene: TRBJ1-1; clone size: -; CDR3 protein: CASSPDRAQNTEAFF; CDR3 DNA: TGTGCCAGCAGTCCCGACAGGGCCCAGAACACTGAAGCTTTCTTT
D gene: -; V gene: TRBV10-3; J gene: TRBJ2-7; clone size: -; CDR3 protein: CAISESGGTSGLEQYF; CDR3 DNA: TGTGCCATCAGTGAGTCGGGAGGTACCAGTGGGCTCGAGCAGTACTTC
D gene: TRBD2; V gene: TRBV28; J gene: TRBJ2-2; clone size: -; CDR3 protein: CASSTSATSGRNADTGELFF; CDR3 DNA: TGTGCCAGCAGTACGTCTGCGACTAGCGGGAGGAACGCTGACACCGGGGAGCTGTTTTTT
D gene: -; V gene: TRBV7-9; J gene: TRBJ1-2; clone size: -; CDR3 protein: CASSPRTGVAGKSNYGYTF; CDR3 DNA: TGTGCCAGCAGCCCACGTACGGGTGTGGCCGGAAAATCTAACTATGGCTACACCTTC
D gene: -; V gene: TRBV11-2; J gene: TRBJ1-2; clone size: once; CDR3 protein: CASSLYPGGYGYTF; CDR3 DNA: TGTGCCAGCAGCTTATATCCCGGGGGATATGGCTACACCTTC
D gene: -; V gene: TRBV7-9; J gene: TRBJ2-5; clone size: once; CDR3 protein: CASSASPAGQETQYF; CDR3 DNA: TGTGCCAGCAGCGCCTCTCCGGCAGGTCAAGAGACCCAGTACTTC
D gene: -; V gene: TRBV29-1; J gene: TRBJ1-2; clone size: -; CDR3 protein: CSADSSAGYGYTF; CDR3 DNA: TGCAGCGCCGACAGCTCGGCGGGATATGGCTACACCTTC
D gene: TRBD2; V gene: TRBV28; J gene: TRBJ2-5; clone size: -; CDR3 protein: CASSTQTSTVVTQYF; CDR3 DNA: TGTGCCAGCAGTACCCAGACTAGCACGGTTGTGACCCAGTACTTC
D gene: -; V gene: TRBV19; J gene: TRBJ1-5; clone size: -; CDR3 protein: CASKTTFSNQPQHF; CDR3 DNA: TGTGCCAGTAAAACGACGTTTAGCAATCAGCCCCAGCATTTT
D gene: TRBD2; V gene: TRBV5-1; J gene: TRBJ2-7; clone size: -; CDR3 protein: CASSATGGRPPYEQYF; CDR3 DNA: TGCGCCAGCAGCGCGACTGGCGGGAGGCCCCCCTACGAGCAGTACTTC
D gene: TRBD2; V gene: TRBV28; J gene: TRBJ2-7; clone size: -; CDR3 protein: CASSLATRGDRYEQYF; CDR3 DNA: TGTGCCAGCAGCCTAGCTACGCGGGGGGACCGTTACGAGCAGTACTTC
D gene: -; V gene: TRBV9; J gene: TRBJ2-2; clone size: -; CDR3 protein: CASSATSRANTGELFF; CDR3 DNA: TGTGCCAGCAGCGCAACCTCCCGCGCGAACACCGGGGAGCTGTTTTTT